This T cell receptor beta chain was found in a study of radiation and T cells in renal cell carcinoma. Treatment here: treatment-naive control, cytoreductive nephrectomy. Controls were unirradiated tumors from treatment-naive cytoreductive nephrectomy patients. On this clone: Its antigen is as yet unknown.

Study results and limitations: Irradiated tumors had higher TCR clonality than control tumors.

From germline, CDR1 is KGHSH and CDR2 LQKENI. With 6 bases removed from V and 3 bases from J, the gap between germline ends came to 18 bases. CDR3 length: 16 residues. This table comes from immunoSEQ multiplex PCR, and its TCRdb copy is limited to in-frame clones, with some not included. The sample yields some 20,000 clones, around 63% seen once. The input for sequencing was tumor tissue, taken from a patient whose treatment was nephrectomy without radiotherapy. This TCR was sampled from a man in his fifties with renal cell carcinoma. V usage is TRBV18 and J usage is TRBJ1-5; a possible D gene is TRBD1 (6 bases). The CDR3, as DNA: TGTGCCAGCTCTCAACAGGGATCCAACAACAATCAGCCCCAGCATTTT. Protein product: CASSQQGSNNNQPQHF. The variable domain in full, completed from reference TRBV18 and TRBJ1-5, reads NAGVMQNPRHLVRRRGQEARLRCSPMKGHSHVYWYRQLPEEGLKFMVYLQKENIIDESGMPKERFSAEFPKEGPSILRIQQVVRGDSAAYFCASSQQGSNNNQPQHFGDGTRLSIL.